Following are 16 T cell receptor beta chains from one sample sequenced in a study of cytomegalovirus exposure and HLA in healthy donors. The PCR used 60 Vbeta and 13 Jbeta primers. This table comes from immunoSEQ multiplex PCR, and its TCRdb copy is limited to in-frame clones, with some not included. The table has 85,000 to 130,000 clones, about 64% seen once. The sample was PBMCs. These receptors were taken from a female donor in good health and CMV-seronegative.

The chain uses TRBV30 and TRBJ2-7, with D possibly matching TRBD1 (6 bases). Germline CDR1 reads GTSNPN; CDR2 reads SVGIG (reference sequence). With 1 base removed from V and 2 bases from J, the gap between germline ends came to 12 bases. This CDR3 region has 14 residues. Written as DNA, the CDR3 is TGTGCCTGGAGTGAGACAGGTGGCCCCTACGAGCAGTACTTC. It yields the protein CAWSETGGPYEQYF.

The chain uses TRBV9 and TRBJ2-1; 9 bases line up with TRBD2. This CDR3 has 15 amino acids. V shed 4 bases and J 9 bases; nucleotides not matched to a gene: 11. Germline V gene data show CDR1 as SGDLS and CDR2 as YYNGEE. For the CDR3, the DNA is TGTGCCAGCAGCTCCCCGGGGATAGCGGGAGTTGAGCAGTTCTTC. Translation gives CASSSPGIAGVEQFF. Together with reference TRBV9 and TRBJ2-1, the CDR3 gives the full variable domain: DSGVTQTPKHLITATGQRVTLRCSPRSGDLSVYWYQQSLDQGLQFLIQYYNGEERAKGNILERFSAQQFPDLHSELNLSSLELGDSALYFCASSSPGIAGVEQFFGPGTRLTVL.

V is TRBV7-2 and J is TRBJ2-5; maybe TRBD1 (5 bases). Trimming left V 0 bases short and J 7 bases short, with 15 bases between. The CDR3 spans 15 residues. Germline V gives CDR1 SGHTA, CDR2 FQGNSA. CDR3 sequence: CASSLAGERRGTQYF. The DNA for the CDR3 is TGTGCCAGCAGCTTAGCGGGTGAAAGAAGGGGGACCCAGTACTTC.

The CDR3 protein is CASSSTYNEQFF. In nucleotides, the CDR3 is TGTGCCAGCAGCTCAACCTACAATGAGCAGTTCTTC. The rearrangement links TRBV7-9 to TRBJ2-1; D remains unclear. Germline V gene data show CDR1 as SEHNR and CDR2 as FQNEAQ (reference sequence). V was clipped by 4 bases and J by 2 bases, with 3 bases between them. CDR3 length: 12 residues.

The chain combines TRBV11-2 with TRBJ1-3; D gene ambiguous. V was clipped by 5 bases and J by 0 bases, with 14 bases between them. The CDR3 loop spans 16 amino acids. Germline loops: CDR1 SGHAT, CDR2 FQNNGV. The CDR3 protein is CASSHGLTLSGNTIYF. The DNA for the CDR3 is TGTGCCAGCAGCCACGGACTTACCCTCTCTGGAAACACCATATATTTT.

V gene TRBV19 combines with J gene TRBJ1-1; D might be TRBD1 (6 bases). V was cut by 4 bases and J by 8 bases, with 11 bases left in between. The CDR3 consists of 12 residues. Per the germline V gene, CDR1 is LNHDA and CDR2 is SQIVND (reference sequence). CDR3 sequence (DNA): TGTGCCAGTAGTACGGGGGGCGTAGAAGCTTTCTTT. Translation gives CASSTGGVEAFF.

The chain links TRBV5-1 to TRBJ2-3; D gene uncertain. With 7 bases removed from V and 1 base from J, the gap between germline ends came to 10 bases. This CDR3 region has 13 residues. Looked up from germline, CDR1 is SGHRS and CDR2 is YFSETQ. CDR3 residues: CASAGAGTDTQYF. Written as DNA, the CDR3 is TGCGCCAGCGCAGGCGCCGGCACAGATACGCAGTATTTT.

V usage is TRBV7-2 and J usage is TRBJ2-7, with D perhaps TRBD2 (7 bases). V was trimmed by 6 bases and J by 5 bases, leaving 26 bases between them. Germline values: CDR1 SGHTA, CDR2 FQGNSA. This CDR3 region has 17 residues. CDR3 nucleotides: TGTGCCAGCAGTCTGAGGGGGGGTCTTCAAAGGGGCCACGAGCAGTACTTC. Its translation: CASSLRGGLQRGHEQYF.

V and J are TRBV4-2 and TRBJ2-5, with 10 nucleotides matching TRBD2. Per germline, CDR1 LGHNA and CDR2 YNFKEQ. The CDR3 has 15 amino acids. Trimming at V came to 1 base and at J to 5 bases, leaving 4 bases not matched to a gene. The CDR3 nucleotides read TGTGCCAGCAGCCAAGCTAGCGGGAGCACGGAGACCCAGTACTTC. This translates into CASSQASGSTETQYF.

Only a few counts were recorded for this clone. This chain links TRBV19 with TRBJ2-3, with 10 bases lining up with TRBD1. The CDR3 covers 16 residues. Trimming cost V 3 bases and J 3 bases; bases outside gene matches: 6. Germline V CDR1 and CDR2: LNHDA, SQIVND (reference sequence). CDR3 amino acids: CASSMTGQGTTDTQYF. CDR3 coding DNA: TGTGCCAGTAGTATGACGGGACAGGGGACGACAGATACGCAGTATTTT.

The DNA for the CDR3 is TGTGCCACCAGCAATGCATTGGGGCACGAGCAGTACTTC. This sequence encodes CATSNALGHEQYF. The chain joins TRBV15 to TRBJ2-7, with D possibly matching TRBD1 (5 bases). Germline CDR1 reads LNHNV; CDR2 reads YYDKDF (reference sequence). The CDR3 runs 13 residues. V gave up 4 bases and J gave up 5 bases, with 12 bases separating them. Complete variable domain (other parts from reference TRBV15 and TRBJ2-7): DAMVIQNPRYQVTQFGKPVTLSCSQTLNHNVMYWYQQKSSQAPKLLFHYYDKDFNNEADTPDNFQSRRPNTSFCFLDIRSPGLGDTAMYLCATSNALGHEQYFGPGTRLTVT.

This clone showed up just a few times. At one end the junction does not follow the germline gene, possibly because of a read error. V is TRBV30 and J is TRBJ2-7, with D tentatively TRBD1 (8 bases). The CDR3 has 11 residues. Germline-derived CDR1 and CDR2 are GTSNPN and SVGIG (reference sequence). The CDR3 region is CAYGWGGQADF. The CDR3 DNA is TGTGCCTACGGATGGGGGGGACAGGCGGACTTC.

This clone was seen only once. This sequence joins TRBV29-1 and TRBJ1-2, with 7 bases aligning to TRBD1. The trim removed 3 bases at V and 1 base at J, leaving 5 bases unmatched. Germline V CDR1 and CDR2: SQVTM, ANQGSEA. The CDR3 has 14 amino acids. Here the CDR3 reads CSVETGSVNYGYTF. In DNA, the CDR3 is TGCAGCGTTGAGACAGGGTCGGTTAACTATGGCTACACCTTC.

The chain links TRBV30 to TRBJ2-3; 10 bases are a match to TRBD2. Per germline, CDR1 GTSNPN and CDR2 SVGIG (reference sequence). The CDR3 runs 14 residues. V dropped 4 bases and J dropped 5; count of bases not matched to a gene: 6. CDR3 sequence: CAWKLAGAKDTQYF. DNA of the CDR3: TGTGCCTGGAAGCTAGCGGGAGCAAAAGATACGCAGTATTTT.

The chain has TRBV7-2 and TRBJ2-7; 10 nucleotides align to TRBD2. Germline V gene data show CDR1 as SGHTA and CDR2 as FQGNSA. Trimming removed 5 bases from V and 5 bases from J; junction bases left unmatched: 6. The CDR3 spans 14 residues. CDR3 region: CASSISGRGNEQYF. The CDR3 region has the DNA TGTGCCAGCAGCATAAGCGGGAGGGGAAACGAGCAGTACTTC.

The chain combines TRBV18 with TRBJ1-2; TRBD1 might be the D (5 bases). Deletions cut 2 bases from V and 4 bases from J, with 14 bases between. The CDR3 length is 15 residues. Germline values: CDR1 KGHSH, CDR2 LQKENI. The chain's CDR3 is CASSPERGGTYGYTF. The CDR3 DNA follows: TGTGCCAGCTCACCAGAGCGGGGGGGAACCTATGGCTACACCTTC.